This T cell receptor (beta chain) was sequenced in a study of T-cell memory formation after mild COVID-19. Whole-study context: In these data, TCR clusters were largely donor specific. Regarding the study as a whole: For second-wave clones that peaked at day 37, SARS-CoV-2 specificity went unverified.

This CDR3 is 16 amino acids long. V gave up 4 bases and J gave up 5 bases; unmatched junction bases: 3. From germline, CDR1 is KGHDR and CDR2 SFDVKD. In the case of this clonotype: The antigen is unknown.

MiXCR, applied by TCRdb to the 5' RACE reads, yields one record per CDR3 protein. The top ten hold roughly 25% of the sample, which has more than 250,000 distinct CDR3 sequences, 15% to 20% seen once. This chain connects TRBV24-1 to TRBJ2-1, with 14 bases lining up with TRBD2. Sequenced material: PBMCs or a T cell subset sorted from them (not recorded which). The receptor was isolated from a man aged 18 to 35 who had mild COVID-19 (a few samples of this study predate the infection). Cell type and time point are not known. DNA for the CDR3: TGTGCCACCAGTGACGGACTAGCGGGGGGCAACAATGAGCAGTTCTTC. Translated: CATSDGLAGGNNEQFF.